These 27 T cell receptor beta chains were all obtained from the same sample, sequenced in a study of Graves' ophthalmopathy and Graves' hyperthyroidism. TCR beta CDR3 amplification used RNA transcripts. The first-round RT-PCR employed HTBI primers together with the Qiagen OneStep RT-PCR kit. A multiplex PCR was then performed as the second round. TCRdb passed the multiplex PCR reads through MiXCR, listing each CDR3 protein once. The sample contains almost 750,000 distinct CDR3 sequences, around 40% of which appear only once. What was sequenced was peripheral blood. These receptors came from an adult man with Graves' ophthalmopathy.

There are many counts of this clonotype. The chain's CDR3 is CASSPRTSAATGELFF. The DNA of the CDR3 is TGTGCCAGTAGTCCACGGACTAGCGCGGCCACCGGGGAGCTGTTTTTT. This chain connects TRBV19 to TRBJ2-2, with 9 bases matching TRBD2. Germline values: CDR1 LNHDA, CDR2 SQIVND (reference sequence). The ends lost 5 bases at V and 4 bases at J; junction bases unmatched: 8. The CDR3 has 16 residues.

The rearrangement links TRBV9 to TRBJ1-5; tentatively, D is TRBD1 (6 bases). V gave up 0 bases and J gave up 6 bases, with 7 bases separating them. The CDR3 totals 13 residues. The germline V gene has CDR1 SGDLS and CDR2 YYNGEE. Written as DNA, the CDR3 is TGTGCCAGCAGCGTAGGGACAGTTCAGCCCCAGCATTTT. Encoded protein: CASSVGTVQPQHF. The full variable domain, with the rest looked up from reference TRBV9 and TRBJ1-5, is DSGVTQTPKHLITATGQRVTLRCSPRSGDLSVYWYQQSLDQGLQFLIQYYNGEERAKGNILERFSAQQFPDLHSELNLSSLELGDSALYFCASSVGTVQPQHFGDGTRLSIL.

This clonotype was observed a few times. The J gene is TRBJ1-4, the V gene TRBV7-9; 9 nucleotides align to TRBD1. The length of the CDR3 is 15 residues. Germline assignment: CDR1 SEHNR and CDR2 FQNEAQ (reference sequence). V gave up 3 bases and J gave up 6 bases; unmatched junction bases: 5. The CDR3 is CASSFPGQGHEKLFF. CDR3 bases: TGTGCCAGCAGCTTCCCCGGACAGGGGCATGAAAAACTGTTTTTT.

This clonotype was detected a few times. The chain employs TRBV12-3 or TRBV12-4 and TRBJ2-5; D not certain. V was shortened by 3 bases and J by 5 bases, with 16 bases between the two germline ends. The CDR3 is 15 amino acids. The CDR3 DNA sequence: TGTGCCAGCAGTTTGGGATCATCCCCTAGGGAGACCCAGTACTTC. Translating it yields CASSLGSSPRETQYF.

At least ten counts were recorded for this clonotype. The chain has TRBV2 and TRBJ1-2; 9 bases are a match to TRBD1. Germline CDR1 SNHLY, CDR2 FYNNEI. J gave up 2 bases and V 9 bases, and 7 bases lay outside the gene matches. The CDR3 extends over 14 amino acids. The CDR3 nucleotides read TGTGCCAGACAACAGGGGGCCTCGAACTATGGCTACACCTTC. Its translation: CARQQGASNYGYTF.

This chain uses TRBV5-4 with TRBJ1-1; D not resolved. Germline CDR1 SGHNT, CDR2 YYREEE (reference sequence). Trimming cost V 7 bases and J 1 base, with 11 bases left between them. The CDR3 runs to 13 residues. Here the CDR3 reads CASPPPENTEAFF. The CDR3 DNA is TGTGCCAGCCCCCCGCCTGAGAACACTGAAGCTTTCTTT.

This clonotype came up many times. This CDR3 reads CSARVYNSPLHF. As DNA, the CDR3 is TGCAGCGCCAGGGTCTATAATTCACCCCTCCACTTT. The gene calls are TRBV20-1 and TRBJ1-6; D perhaps matches TRBD1 (5 bases). The CDR3 runs to 12 residues. Germline V lookup: CDR1 DFQATT, CDR2 SNEGSKA (reference sequence).

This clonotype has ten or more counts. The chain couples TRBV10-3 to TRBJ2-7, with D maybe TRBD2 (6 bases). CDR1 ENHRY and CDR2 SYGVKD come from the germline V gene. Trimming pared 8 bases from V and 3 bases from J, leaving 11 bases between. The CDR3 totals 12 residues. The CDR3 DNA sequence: TGTGCCATCCGATCCGGGAGCTACGAGCAGTACTTC. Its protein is CAIRSGSYEQYF.

The CDR3 nucleotides are TGTGCCAGCGGCGGAGACAGGGGGCGTTACGGTCTGTCCTACGAGCAGTACTTC. Protein sequence: CASGGDRGRYGLSYEQYF. The V and J genes are TRBV7-8 and TRBJ2-7; 10 nucleotides align to TRBD1. From germline, CDR1 is SGHVS and CDR2 FQNEAQ. V dropped 8 bases and J dropped 1; count of bases not matched to a gene: 17. The CDR3 runs to 18 residues.

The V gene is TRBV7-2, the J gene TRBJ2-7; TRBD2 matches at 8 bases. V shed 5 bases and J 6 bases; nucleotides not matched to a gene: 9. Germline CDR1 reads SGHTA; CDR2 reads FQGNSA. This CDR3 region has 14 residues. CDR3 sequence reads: CASSRFGGGSEQYF. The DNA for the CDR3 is TGTGCCAGCAGCCGGTTCGGGGGGGGCTCCGAGCAGTACTTC.

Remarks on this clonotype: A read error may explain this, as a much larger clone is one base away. The CDR3 bases are TGTGCCACCAGCAGAGGACCCGGGGGAAGCAATCAGCCCCAGCATTTT. Its translation: CATSRGPGGSNQPQHF. The rearrangement joins TRBV15 to TRBJ1-5; possibly TRBD1 for D (5 bases). V lost 1 base and J lost 1, with 11 bases in between. There are 16 residues in the CDR3. Germline lookup yields CDR1 LNHNV and CDR2 YYDKDF (reference sequence). Using reference TRBV15 and TRBJ1-5 for the parts outside the CDR3, the full variable domain is DAMVIQNPRYQVTQFGKPVTLSCSQTLNHNVMYWYQQKSSQAPKLLFHYYDKDFNNEADTPDNFQSRRPNTSFCFLDIRSPGLGDTAMYLCATSRGPGGSNQPQHFGDGTRLSIL.

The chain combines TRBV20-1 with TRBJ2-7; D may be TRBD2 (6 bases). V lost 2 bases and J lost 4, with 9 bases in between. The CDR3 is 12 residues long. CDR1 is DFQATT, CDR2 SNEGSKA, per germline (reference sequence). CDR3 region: CSARLGGYEQYF. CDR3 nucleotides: TGCAGTGCTAGACTCGGGGGTTACGAGCAGTACTTC.

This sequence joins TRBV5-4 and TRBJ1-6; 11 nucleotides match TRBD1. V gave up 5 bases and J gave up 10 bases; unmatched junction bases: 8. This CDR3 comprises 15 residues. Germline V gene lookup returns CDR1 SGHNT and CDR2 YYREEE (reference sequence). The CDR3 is CASRAGTGGGSPLHF. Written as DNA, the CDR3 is TGTGCCAGCAGGGCCGGGACAGGGGGAGGATCACCCCTCCACTTT.

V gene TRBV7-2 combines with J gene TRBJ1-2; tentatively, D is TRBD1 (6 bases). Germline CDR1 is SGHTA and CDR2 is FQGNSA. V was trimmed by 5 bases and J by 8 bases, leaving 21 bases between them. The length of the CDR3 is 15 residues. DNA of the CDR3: TGTGCCAGCAGCCAAGTAGGGGGACCTGCCTGGGGCTACACCTTC. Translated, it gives CASSQVGGPAWGYTF. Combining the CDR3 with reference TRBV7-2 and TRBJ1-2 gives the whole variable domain GAGVSQSPSNKVTEKGKDVELRCDPISGHTALYWYRQSLGQGLEFLIYFQGNSAPDKSGLPSDRFSAERTGGSVSTLTIQRTQQEDSAVYLCASSQVGGPAWGYTFGSGTRLTVV.

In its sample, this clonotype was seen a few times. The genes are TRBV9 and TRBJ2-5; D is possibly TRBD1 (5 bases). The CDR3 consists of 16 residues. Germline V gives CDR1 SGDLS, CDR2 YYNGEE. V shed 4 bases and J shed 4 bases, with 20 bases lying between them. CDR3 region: CASSLSRALSLETQYF. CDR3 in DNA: TGTGCCAGCAGCCTCTCCAGGGCCTTAAGTCTAGAGACCCAGTACTTC. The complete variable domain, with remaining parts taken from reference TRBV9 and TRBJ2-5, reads DSGVTQTPKHLITATGQRVTLRCSPRSGDLSVYWYQQSLDQGLQFLIQYYNGEERAKGNILERFSAQQFPDLHSELNLSSLELGDSALYFCASSLSRALSLETQYFGPGTRLLVL.

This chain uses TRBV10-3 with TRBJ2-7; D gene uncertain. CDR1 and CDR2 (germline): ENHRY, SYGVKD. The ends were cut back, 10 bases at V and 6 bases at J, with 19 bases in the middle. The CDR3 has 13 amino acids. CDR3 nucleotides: TGTGCCAGCGCCCTTTCTGACCGATTCGAGCAGTACTTC. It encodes CASALSDRFEQYF.

DNA for the CDR3: TGTGCCAGCAGCCAAGAAGGAAGGATGTCGGAGACCCAGTACTTC. Protein product: CASSQEGRMSETQYF. The chain links TRBV3-1 to TRBJ2-5; D is unclear. Germline CDR1 reads LGHDT; CDR2 reads YNNKEL (reference sequence). Trimming removed 0 bases from V and 5 bases from J, with 13 bases in between. The CDR3 consists of 15 residues.

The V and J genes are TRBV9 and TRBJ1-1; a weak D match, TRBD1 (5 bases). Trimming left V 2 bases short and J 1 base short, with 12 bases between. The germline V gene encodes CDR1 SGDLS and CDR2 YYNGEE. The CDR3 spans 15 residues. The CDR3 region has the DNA TGTGCCAGCAGCGTGGGCTTCGGGGGGAACACTGAAGCTTTCTTT. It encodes CASSVGFGGNTEAFF.

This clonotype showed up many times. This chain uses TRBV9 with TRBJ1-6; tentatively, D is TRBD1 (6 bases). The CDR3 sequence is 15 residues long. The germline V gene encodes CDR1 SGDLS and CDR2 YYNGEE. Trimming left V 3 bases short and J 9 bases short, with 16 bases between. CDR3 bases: TGTGCCAGCAGCGAGAGGGGGGCGCTTGGTTCACCCCTCCACTTT. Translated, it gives CASSERGALGSPLHF.

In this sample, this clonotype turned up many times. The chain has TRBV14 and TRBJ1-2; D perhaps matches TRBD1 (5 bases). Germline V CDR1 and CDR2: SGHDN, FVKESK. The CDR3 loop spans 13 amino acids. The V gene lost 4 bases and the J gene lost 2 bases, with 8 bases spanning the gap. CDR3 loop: CASSPYRNYGYTF. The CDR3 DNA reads TGTGCCAGCAGCCCTTACAGGAACTATGGCTACACCTTC.

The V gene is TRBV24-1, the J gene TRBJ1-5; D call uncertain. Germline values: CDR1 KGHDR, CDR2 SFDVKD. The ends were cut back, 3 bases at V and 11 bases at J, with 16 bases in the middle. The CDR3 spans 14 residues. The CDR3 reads CATSDASSGETQHF. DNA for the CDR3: TGTGCCACCAGTGATGCCAGCAGTGGGGAGACCCAGCATTTT.

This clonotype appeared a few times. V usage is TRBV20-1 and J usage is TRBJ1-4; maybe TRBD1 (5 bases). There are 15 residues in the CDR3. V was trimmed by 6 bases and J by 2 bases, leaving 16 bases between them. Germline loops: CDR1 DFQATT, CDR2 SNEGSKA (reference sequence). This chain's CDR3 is CSAKQGRVTNEKLFF. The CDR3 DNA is TGCAGTGCCAAACAAGGCAGGGTTACTAATGAAAAACTGTTTTTT.

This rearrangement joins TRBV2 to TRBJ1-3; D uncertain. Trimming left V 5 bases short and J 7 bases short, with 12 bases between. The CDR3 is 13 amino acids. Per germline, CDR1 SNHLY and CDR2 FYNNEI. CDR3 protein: CASSYNHENTIYF. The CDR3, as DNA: TGTGCCAGCAGTTACAATCACGAGAACACCATATATTTT.

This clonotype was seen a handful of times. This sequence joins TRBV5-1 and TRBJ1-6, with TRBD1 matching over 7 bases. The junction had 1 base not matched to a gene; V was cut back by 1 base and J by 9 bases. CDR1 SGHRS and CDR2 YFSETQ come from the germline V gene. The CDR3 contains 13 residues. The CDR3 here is CASSLTGVSPLHF. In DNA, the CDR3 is TGCGCCAGCAGCTTGACAGGGGTTTCACCCCTCCACTTT.

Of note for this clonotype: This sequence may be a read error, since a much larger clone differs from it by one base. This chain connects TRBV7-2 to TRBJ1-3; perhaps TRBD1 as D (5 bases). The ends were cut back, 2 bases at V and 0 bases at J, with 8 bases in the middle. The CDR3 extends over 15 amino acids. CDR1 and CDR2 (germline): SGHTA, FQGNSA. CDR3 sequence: CASSLSTASGNTIYF. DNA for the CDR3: TGTGCCAGCAGCTTATCGACAGCCTCTGGAAACACCATATATTTT.

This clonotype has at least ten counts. CDR3 nucleotides: TGTGCCAGCAGTTTGGTCCGGTGGGAGACCCAGTACTTC. Amino acid sequence: CASSLVRWETQYF. The rearrangement links TRBV12-3 or TRBV12-4 to TRBJ2-5; no clear D. V shed 3 bases and J shed 5 bases, with 10 bases lying between them. The CDR3 runs to 13 residues.

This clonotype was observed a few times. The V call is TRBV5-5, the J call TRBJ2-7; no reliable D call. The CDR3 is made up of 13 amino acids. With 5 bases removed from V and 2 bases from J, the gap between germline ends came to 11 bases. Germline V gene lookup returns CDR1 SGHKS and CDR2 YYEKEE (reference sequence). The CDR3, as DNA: TGTGCCAGCAGACTAACAACCACCTACGAGCAGTACTTC. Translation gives CASRLTTTYEQYF.